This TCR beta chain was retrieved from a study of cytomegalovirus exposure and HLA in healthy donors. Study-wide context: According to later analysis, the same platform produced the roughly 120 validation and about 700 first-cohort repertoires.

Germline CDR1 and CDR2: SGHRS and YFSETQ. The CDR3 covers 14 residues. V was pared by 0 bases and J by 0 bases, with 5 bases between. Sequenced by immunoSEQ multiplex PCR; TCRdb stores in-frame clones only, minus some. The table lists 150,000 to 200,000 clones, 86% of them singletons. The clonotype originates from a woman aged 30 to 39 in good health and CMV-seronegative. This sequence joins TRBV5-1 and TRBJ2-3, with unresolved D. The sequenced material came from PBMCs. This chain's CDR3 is CASSLGVSTDTQYF. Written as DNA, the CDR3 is TGCGCCAGCAGCTTGGGGGTGAGCACAGATACGCAGTATTTT.